The entry below gives a single TCR beta chain sequence along with its context. Antigen: not known. The sample is drawn from a study of post-analysis software for immune sequencing data. Study-level results: Among 5 or 6 TRBV segments more frequent in patients than controls were TRBV5-6, TRBV5-1 and TRBV20-1. Co-batched samples clustered tightly together by F measure.

Prepared libraries of TCR beta cDNA carried unique molecular identifiers. Input of roughly 1 to 11 million T cells yielded around 460,000 cDNA molecules. TCRdb used MiXCR to reprocess the PCR reads, holding one entry per CDR3 protein. The data show around 190,000 distinct CDR3 sequences, 29% seen once. From germline, CDR1 is SGHNT and CDR2 YYREEE (reference sequence). The CDR3 extends over 13 amino acids. Trimming stripped 4 bases from V and 0 bases from J, with 6 bases between. The origin of this receptor is a girl aged 2-17 years with multiple sclerosis. The chain recombines TRBV5-4 with TRBJ2-3; D is undetermined. The sample comprised blood. The CDR3 sequence: CASSRTSTDTQYF. Here the CDR3 DNA reads TGTGCCAGCAGCCGGACCAGCACAGATACGCAGTATTTT. Together with reference TRBV5-4 and TRBJ2-3, the CDR3 gives the full variable domain: ETGVTQSPTHLIKTRGQQVTLRCSSQSGHNTVSWYQQALGQGPQFIFQYYREEENGRGNFPPRFSGLQFPNYSSELNVNALELDDSALYLCASSRTSTDTQYFGPGTRLTVL.